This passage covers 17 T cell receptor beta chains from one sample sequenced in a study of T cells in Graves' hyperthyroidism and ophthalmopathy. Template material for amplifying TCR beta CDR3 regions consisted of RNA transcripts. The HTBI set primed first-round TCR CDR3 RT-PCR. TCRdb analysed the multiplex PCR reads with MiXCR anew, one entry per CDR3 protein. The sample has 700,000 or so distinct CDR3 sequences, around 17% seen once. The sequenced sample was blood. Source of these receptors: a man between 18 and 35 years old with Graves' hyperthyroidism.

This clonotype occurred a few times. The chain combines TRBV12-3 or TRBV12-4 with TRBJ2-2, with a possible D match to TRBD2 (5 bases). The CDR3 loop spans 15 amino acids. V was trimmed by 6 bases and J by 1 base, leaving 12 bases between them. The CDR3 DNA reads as TGTGCCAGCAGCTCGCTGAGCGGGAACACCGGGGAGCTGTTTTTT. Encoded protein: CASSSLSGNTGELFF.

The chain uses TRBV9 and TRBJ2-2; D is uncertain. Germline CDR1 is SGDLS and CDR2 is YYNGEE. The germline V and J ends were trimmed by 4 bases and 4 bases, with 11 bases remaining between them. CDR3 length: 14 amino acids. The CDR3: CASSPGGVTGELFF. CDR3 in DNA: TGTGCCAGCAGCCCAGGCGGTGTCACCGGGGAGCTGTTTTTT. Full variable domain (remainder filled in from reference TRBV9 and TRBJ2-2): DSGVTQTPKHLITATGQRVTLRCSPRSGDLSVYWYQQSLDQGLQFLIQYYNGEERAKGNILERFSAQQFPDLHSELNLSSLELGDSALYFCASSPGGVTGELFFGEGSRLTVL.

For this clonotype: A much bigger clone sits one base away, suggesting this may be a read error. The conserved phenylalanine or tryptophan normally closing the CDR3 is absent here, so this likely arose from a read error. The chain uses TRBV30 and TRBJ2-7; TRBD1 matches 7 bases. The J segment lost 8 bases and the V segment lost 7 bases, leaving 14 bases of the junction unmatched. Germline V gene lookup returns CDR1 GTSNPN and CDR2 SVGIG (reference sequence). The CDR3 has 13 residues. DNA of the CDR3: TGTGCCTTCTTCCCGGGACAGCGACATCAGCAGTACCTC. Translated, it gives CAFFPGQRHQQYL.

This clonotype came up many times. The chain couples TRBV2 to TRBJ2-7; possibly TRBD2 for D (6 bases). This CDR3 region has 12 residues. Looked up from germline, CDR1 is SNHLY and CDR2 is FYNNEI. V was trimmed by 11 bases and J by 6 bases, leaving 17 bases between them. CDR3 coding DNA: TGTGCCTGCGCCGGGGTTAGCGGCGAGCAGTACTTC. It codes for CACAGVSGEQYF.

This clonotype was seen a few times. CDR3 bases: TGTGCCAGCAGTTACATCGTAGGACCGAGCAATCAGCCCCAGCATTTT. Translated: CASSYIVGPSNQPQHF. V and J are TRBV6-2 or TRBV6-3 and TRBJ1-5; D ambiguous. The CDR3 contains 16 residues. The germline V and J ends were trimmed by 2 bases and 1 base, with 12 bases remaining between them. Looked up from germline, CDR1 is MNHEY and CDR2 is SVGEGT.

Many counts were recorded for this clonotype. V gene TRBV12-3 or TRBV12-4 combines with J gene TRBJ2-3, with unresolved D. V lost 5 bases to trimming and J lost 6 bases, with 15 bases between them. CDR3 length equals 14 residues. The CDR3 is CASSPTSISDTQYF. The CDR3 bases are TGTGCCAGCAGTCCGACTTCAATATCCGATACGCAGTATTTT.

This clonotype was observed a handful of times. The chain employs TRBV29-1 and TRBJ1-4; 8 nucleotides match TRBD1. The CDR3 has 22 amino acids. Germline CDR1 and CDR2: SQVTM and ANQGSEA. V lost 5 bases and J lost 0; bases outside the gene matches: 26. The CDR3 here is CSVLKGLRHRDRKYATNEKLFF. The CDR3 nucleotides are TGCAGCGTTCTTAAAGGCCTACGTCACCGGGACAGGAAATACGCAACTAATGAAAAACTGTTTTTT.

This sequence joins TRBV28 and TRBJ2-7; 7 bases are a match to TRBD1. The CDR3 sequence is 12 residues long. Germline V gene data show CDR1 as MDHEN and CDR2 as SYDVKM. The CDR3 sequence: CAAEGAPYEQYF. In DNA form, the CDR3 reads TGTGCAGCAGAGGGGGCTCCCTACGAGCAGTACTTC.

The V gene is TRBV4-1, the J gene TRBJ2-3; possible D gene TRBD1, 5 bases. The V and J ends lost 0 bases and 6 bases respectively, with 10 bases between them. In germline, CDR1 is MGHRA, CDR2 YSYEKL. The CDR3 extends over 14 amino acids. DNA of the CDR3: TGCGCCAGCAGCCAAGATCCCCAGGGTGATACGCAGTATTTT. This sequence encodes CASSQDPQGDTQYF.

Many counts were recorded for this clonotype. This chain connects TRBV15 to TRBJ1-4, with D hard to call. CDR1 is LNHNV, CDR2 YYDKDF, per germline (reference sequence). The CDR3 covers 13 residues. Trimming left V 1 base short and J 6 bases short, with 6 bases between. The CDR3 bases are TGTGCCACCAGCAGAGCCGTCTATGAAAAACTGTTTTTT. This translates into CATSRAVYEKLFF.

The CDR3 sequence is CATSDGRAGSNQPQHF. The CDR3 bases are TGTGCCACCAGTGACGGCAGGGCGGGAAGCAATCAGCCCCAGCATTTT. The chain uses TRBV24-1 and TRBJ1-5; possibly TRBD1 for D (5 bases). The germline CDR1 and CDR2 sequences are KGHDR and SFDVKD. The CDR3 has 16 amino acids. V dropped 4 bases and J dropped 1 base, with 13 bases sitting between them.

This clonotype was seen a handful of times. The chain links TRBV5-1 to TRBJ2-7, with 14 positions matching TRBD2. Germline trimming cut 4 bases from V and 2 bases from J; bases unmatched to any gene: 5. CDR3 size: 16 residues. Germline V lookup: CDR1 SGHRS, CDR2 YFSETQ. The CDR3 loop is CASSPGLAGAAYEQYF. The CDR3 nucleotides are TGCGCCAGCAGCCCGGGACTAGCGGGAGCTGCCTACGAGCAGTACTTC.

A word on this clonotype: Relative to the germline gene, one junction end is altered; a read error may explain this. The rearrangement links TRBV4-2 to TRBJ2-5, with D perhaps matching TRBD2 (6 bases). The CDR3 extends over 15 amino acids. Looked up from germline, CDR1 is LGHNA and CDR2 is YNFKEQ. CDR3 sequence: CASSQGRGLREIQYF. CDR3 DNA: TGTGCCAGCAGCCAAGGGCGGGGCCTGAGGGAGATCCAGTACTTC.

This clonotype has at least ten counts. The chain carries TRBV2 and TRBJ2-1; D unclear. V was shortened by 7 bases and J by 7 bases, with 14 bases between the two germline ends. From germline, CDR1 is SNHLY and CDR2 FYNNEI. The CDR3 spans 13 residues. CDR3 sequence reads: CASKGGSKNEQFF. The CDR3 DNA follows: TGTGCCAGCAAAGGCGGATCCAAGAATGAGCAGTTCTTC.

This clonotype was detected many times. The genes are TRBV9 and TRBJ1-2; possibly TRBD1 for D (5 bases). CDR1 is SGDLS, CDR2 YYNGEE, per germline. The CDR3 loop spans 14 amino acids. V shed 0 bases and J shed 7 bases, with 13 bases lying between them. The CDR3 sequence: CASSVGVTEVGYTF. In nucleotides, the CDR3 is TGTGCCAGCAGCGTAGGTGTGACAGAAGTTGGCTACACCTTC.

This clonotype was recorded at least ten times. In DNA, the CDR3 is TGTGCCAGCAGTCCTACAGGGACTCCGGCGGGAAACATTCAGTACTTC. This sequence encodes CASSPTGTPAGNIQYF. V usage is TRBV12-3 or TRBV12-4 and J usage is TRBJ2-4, with D possibly called TRBD1 or TRBD2 (6 bases each). The CDR3 runs to 16 residues. Trimming pared 5 bases from V and 6 bases from J, leaving 20 bases between.

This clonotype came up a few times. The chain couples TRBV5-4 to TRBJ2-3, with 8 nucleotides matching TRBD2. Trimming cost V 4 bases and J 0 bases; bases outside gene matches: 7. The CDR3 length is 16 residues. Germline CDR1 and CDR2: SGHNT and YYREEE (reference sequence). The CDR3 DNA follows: TGTGCCAGCAGCAGAGTAGCGGGGCCCAGCACAGATACGCAGTATTTT. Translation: CASSRVAGPSTDTQYF. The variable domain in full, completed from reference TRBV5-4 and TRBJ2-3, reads ETGVTQSPTHLIKTRGQQVTLRCSSQSGHNTVSWYQQALGQGPQFIFQYYREEENGRGNFPPRFSGLQFPNYSSELNVNALELDDSALYLCASSRVAGPSTDTQYFGPGTRLTVL.